A selection of T cell receptor beta chains follows, all from one sample in a study of blood T cells in healthy people across ages. One entry per CDR3 protein results from TCRdb running MiXCR on the 5' RACE reads. The repertoire holds hundreds of thousands of distinct CDR3 sequences, about 28% seen once, with roughly 14% in the top ten. The sequencing sample was made of blood. The source of these receptors is an elderly woman in good health. Each CDR3 is given with its conserved first and last residue. The D gene is left open where the match is weak. Part of the rows lack a size; the others show once, few, many or a class for expanded clones.

CDR3nt | CDR3aa | abundance | j_gene | v_gene | d_gene
TGCGCCAGCAGCTGGTCGAGAGGGGGAACAGATACGCAGTATTTT | CASSWSRGGTDTQYF | many | TRBJ2-3 | TRBV5-1 | NA
TGCAGTGCTAGAGGGGGGGGACAGGGGGCCTACGAGCAGTACTTC | CSARGGGQGAYEQYF | many | TRBJ2-7 | TRBV20-1 | TRBD1
TGTGCCATCAGCGAAACAGGAGAGACCCAGTACTTC | CAISETGETQYF | many | TRBJ2-5 | TRBV10-3 | NA
TGTGCCAGCAGTTACCTCGGACAGGGGGGATCTAACTATGGCTACACCTTC | CASSYLGQGGSNYGYTF | NA | TRBJ1-2 | TRBV6-5 | TRBD1
TGCGCCAGCAGCCCTCATGGGGCTAGCGGGAGCAATGAGCAGTTCTTC | CASSPHGASGSNEQFF | NA | TRBJ2-1 | TRBV4-3 | TRBD2
TGTGCCAGCAGCGTAGGTGATGCAGGGGGCGGCACTGAAGCTTTCTTT | CASSVGDAGGGTEAFF | many | TRBJ1-1 | TRBV9 | TRBD1
TGTGCCAGCACTTTGACTAGAAAGAGTGCGAGCACAGATACGCAGTATTTT | CASTLTRKSASTDTQYF | NA | TRBJ2-3 | TRBV12-3/TRBV12-4 | NA
TGTGCCAGCACCCGTGTTGGGGGGTCTAGCACAGATACGCAGTATTTT | CASTRVGGSSTDTQYF | many | TRBJ2-3 | TRBV12-3/TRBV12-4 | NA
TGTGCCAGCAGCCAAGACAGGAGGACTAGCGGGGGGGCCGGCCCCAATGAGCAGTTCTTC | CASSQDRRTSGGAGPNEQFF | many | TRBJ2-1 | TRBV4-2 | TRBD2
TGCGCCAGCAGCCCCACGAGGGGCCAGTTTAATGAGCAGTTCTTC | CASSPTRGQFNEQFF | many | TRBJ2-1 | TRBV5-1 | NA
TGCGCCAGCAGCGTATACGAGACTAGGAGTGAGCAGTACTTC | CASSVYETRSEQYF | many | TRBJ2-7 | TRBV5-1 | NA
TGTGCCACCCAGTTAAGGGCCAGAGCCTACGAGCAGTACTTC | CATQLRARAYEQYF | many | TRBJ2-7 | TRBV6-5 | NA
TGTGCCACTTTAAGCTCTGGGGCCAACGTCCTGACTTTC | CATLSSGANVLTF | many | TRBJ2-6 | TRBV10-3 | NA
TGTGCCAGCGGGGCAGAGGGCACTGAAGCTTTCTTT | CASGAEGTEAFF | NA | TRBJ1-1 | TRBV3-1 | NA
TGTGCCAGCAGCCAGTACCGGCACACTGAAGCTTTCTTT | CASSQYRHTEAFF | few | TRBJ1-1 | TRBV3-1 | NA
TGTGCCAGCTCACCAAGGGGGCCGGACGGGGAGCTGTTTTTT | CASSPRGPDGELFF | few | TRBJ2-2 | TRBV18 | TRBD1
TGTGCCAGCAGCTTTGGGGAGAGCTCCTACAATGAGCAGTTCTTC | CASSFGESSYNEQFF | few | TRBJ2-1 | TRBV7-9 | NA
TGTGCCACCAGCAGAGAGAGGACAGACCCCTACGAGCAGTACTTC | CATSRERTDPYEQYF | many | TRBJ2-7 | TRBV15 | NA
TGTGCCAGCAGTTATAACAGGCCAGCTAACTATGGCTACACCTTC | CASSYNRPANYGYTF | many | TRBJ1-2 | TRBV6-6 | NA
TGCCCCAGCAGCTTCGCCGAAGCGGGGGTACGTGATACGCAGTATTTT | CPSSFAEAGVRDTQYF | NA | TRBJ2-3 | TRBV5-1 | TRBD2
TGTGCCAGCAGCGGACGCGACAGGACGAGGGAATACGAGCAGTACTTC | CASSGRDRTREYEQYF | NA | TRBJ2-7 | TRBV7-3 | NA